This TCR beta chain stems from a study of response to subunit inactivated influenza vaccine. Study observations and caveats: With each seasonal influenza vaccination, the authors suggested, few new T cells are recruited.

Of note for this clonotype: No antigen is known for it.

One entry per CDR3 protein, called by TCRdb with MiXCR from the RT-PCR reads. The profile shows around 650,000 distinct CDR3 sequences, approximately 14% of them singletons. In germline, CDR1 is SGHRS, CDR2 YFSETQ. The CDR3 length is 16 residues. Trimming took off 4 bases at V and 0 bases at J, with 11 bases between the two ends. The chain recombines TRBV5-1 with TRBJ1-6; D may be TRBD1 (6 bases). Source: PBMCs from blood, taken 11 to 12 days after vaccination. This clonotype was obtained from a middle-aged man who received an inactivated influenza vaccine. DNA for the CDR3: TGCGCCAGCAGCCGGGACATGTTCTCCTATAATTCACCCCTCCACTTT. Encoded protein: CASSRDMFSYNSPLHF.